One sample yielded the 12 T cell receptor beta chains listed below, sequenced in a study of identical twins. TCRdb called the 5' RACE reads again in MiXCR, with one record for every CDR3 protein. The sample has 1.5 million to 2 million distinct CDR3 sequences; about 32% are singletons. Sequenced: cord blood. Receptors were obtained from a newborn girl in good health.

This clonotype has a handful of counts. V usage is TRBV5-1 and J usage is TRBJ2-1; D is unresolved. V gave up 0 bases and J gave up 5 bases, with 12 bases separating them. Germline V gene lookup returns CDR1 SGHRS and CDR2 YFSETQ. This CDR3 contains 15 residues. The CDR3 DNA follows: TGCGCCAGCAGCTTGGGGGCCGGGCCTAACAATGAGCAGTTCTTC. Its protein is CASSLGAGPNNEQFF.

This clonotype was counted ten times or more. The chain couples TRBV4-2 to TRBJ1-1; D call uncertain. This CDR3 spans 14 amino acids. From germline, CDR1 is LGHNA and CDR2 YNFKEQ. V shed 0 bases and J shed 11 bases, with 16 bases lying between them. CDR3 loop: CASSQDEGGEKAFF. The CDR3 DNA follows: TGTGCCAGCAGCCAAGATGAAGGAGGCGAGAAGGCTTTCTTT.

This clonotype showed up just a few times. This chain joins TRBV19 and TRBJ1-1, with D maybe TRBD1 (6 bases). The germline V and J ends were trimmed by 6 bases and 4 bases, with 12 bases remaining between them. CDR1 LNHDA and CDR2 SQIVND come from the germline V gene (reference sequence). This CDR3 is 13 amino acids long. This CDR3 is CASRVGGGTEAFF. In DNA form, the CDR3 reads TGTGCCAGTAGGGTCGGAGGGGGCACTGAAGCTTTCTTT.

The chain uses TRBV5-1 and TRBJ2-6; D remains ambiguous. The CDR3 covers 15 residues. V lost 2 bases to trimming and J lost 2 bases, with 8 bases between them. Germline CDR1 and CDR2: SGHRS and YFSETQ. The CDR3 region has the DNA TGCGCCAGCAGCTTACGGCCGCCTGGGGCCAACGTCCTGACTTTC. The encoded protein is CASSLRPPGANVLTF.

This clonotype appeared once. The CDR3 sequence: CSAPNARYTQYF. CDR3 in DNA: TGCAGTGCCCCCAACGCCCGGTATACGCAGTATTTT. The rearrangement joins TRBV20-1 to TRBJ2-3; D is unresolved. Germline V CDR1 and CDR2: DFQATT, SNEGSKA (reference sequence). This CDR3 has 12 residues. V dropped 6 bases and J dropped 7 bases, with 14 bases sitting between them.

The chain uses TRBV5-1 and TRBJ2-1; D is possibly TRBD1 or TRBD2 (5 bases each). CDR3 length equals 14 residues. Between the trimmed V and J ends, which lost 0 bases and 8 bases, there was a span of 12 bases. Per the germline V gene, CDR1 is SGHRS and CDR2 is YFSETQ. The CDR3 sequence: CASSLGGPLHEQFF. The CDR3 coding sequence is TGCGCCAGCAGCTTGGGGGGACCCCTCCATGAGCAGTTCTTC. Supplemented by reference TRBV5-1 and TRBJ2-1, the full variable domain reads KAGVTQTPRYLIKTRGQQVTLSCSPISGHRSVSWYQQTPGQGLQFLFEYFSETQRNKGNFPGRFSGRQFSNSRSEMNVSTLELGDSALYLCASSLGGPLHEQFFGPGTRLTVL.

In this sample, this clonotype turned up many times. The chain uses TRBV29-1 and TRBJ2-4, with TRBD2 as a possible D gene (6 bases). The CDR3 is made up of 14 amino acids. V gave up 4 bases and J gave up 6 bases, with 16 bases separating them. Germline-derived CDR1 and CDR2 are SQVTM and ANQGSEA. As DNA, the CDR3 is TGCAGCGTTGGATGGGGGGATCCAGGAAACATTCAGTACTTC. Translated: CSVGWGDPGNIQYF.

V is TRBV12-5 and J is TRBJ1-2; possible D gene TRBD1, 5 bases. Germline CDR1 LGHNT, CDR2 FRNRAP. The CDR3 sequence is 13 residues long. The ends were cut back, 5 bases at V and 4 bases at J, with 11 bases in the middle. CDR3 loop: CASGETESYGYTF. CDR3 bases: TGTGCTAGTGGTGAGACAGAATCCTATGGCTACACCTTC.

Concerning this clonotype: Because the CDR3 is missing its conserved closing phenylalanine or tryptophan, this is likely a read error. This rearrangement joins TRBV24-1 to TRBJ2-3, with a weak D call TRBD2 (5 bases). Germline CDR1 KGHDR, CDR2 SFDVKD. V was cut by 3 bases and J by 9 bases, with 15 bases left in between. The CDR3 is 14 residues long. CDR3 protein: CATSDPRTSGTQYS. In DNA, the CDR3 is TGTGCCACCAGTGATCCGCGGACTTCAGGAACGCAGTATTCT.

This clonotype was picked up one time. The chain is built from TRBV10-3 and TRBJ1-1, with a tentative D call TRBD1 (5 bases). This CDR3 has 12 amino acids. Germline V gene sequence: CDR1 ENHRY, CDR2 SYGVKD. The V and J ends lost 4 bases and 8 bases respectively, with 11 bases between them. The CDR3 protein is CAISARRGEAFF. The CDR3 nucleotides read TGTGCCATCAGTGCACGTAGGGGAGAAGCTTTCTTT.

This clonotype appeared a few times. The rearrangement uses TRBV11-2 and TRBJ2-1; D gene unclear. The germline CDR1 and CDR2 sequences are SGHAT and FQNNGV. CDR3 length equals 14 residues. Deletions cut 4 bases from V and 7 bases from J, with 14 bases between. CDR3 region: CASSSPMGWNEQFF. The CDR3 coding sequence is TGTGCCAGCAGCTCCCCAATGGGGTGGAATGAGCAGTTCTTC.

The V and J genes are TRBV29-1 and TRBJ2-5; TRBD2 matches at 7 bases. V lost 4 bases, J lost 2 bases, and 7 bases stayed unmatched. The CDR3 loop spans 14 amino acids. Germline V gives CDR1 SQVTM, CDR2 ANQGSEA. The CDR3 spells CSVGVAGMQETQYF. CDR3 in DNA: TGCAGCGTTGGAGTAGCGGGTATGCAAGAGACCCAGTACTTC.